This TCR beta chain was identified in a study of cytomegalovirus exposure and HLA in healthy donors (TCRdb year 2017). Context from the whole study: According to a later analysis, the roughly 120 validation repertoires were produced on the same platform as the 666 repertoires of the first cohort. To predict cytomegalovirus infection status, the study brought together high-throughput TCR immunosequencing, statistical association of individual TCRs with disease status, and machine learning. The study was designed to test whether signatures of past pathogen exposure could be identified by cataloging public T cell receptors. Besides the first cohort of more than 650 subjects, a separate validation cohort made up of 120 different subjects was used.

The CDR3 holds 14 amino acids from the cysteine to the phenylalanine. Just the 42-base CDR3 DNA is kept, in frame starting at base 1. Between the V and J ends, shortened by 3 bases and 7 bases respectively, the junction contains 13 bases. CDR1 and CDR2 (MGHDK, SYGVNS) derive from the germline V gene. Separate from the approximately 690-subject first cohort, the validation cohort of over 90 subjects was the group to which the donors belonged. With respect to this clone: Its antigen has not been determined. Base quality data are lacking; no much larger clone is found one base away.

What the authors observed across the whole study: The classifier was reported to diagnose cytomegalovirus status with high specificity and sensitivity in both the original cohort and the validation cohort. A later analysis found that TCRs clustered in the first cohort also tended to co-occur in the 120 validation repertoires, with 94% of cluster scores above 0. A later analysis lacked HLA typing for the validation cohort, so it scored co-occurrence in that cohort across all 120 repertoires. In the study, approximately 160 TCR beta chains were listed as associated with cytomegalovirus. In vitro tests confirmed that a few of the cytomegalovirus-associated TCR beta chains recognize cytomegalovirus antigens. It was suggested by the authors that the approach could potentially be generalized to other disease states and immunological phenotypes. Most TCR sequences were observed very rarely across donors, whereas some public TCRs were present in many individuals.

The method behind the library was the immunoSEQ multiplex PCR assay. Per the source publication's procedure: A statistical classification framework was built for diagnosing cytomegalovirus status from the catalog of TCR beta chain sequences. Held by TCRdb, this immuneACCESS table contains in-frame sequences only and omits some clones. Under half of the omission traces to an unresolved V gene where checked; the cause of the rest is unknown. V and J calls and clone size follow that table, whereas D and trimming were derived from the DNA. The sample table shows about 140,000 clones, and 85% to 90% are seen once. The ten biggest clones cover nearly 3% of the sample.

Sequencing was performed on PBMCs. The chain employs TRBV25-1 and TRBJ1-5, with TRBD1 tentatively as D gene (5 bases match). This receptor was obtained from a man aged 18 to 29 in good health and CMV-seronegative. The CDR3 protein sequence reads: CASSDTGVEQPQHF. The nucleotide sequence is given as TGTGCCAGCAGTGACACAGGAGTCGAGCAGCCCCAGCATTTT.